This T cell receptor beta chain was recovered during a study of T cells in Graves' hyperthyroidism and ophthalmopathy. RNA transcripts gave rise to amplified TCR beta CDR3 regions. HTBI primers were used for first-round RT-PCR of the TCR CDR3. TCRdb ran MiXCR on the multiplex PCR reads and lists one entry per CDR3 protein. The table has around 350,000 distinct CDR3 sequences, approximately 14% seen once. This CDR3 has 12 residues. CDR1 is MNHNS and CDR2 is SASEGT in the germline V gene. V lost 4 bases and J lost 5, with 5 bases in between. General study results and limits: The blood repertoire included most of the expanded thyroid clonotypes above 0.001. A median 6.5 months before onset, the model predicted ophthalmopathy.

This clonotype was found a few times. Its antigen is undetermined. The V call is TRBV6-1, the J call TRBJ2-2; no definite D call. This clonotype originated in a woman aged 55-70 years with Graves' ophthalmopathy. Input material: blood. CDR3 sequence reads: CASSGGTGELFF. CDR3 coding DNA: TGTGCCAGCAGTGGGGGTACCGGGGAGCTGTTTTTT.